These T cell receptor beta chains were read from a single sample in a study of blood T cell repertoires in COVID-19. The assay was immunoSEQ multiplex PCR, and TCRdb's table has in-frame clones only and misses some. This table holds around 26,000 clones, 70% to 85% found once. What was sequenced was peripheral blood. These receptors were taken from a man older than 75 with active or convalescent COVID-19. CDR3s include the opening cysteine and the closing phenylalanine or tryptophan. D genes are given only for firm matches. The size entry is marked missing in some rows and otherwise reads once, few, many or a size class.

TGTGCCAGCAGCCAGGCTGGACAGGTGTTCACCGGGGAGCTGTTTTTT | CASSQAGQVFTGELFF | NA | TRBD1 | TRBJ2-2 | TRBV5-6
TGTGCCAGCAGTGAAGTCGGAGAGACCCAGTACTTC | CASSEVGETQYF | NA | NA | TRBJ2-5 | TRBV2
TGTGCCAGCAGCTTGGAACGGGACAGCTATGGCTACACCTTC | CASSLERDSYGYTF | NA | TRBD1 | TRBJ1-2 | TRBV5-4
TGTGCCAGCAGTGAGAGGACAGCCTCTCGACAAGGACTGTTTTTT | CASSERTASRQGLFF | NA | NA | TRBJ1-4 | TRBV6-1
TGCGCCAGCAGCTTAGGGACAGGGAATGGCTACACCTTC | CASSLGTGNGYTF | NA | TRBD1 | TRBJ1-2 | TRBV5-1
TGTGCCAGCAGCTTAGTCGTCCAGGGAAGGACCGGGGAGCTGTTTTTT | CASSLVVQGRTGELFF | NA | NA | TRBJ2-2 | TRBV7-9
TGTGCCAGTGCTAATACGAACACCGGGGAGCTGTTTTTT | CASANTNTGELFF | NA | NA | TRBJ2-2 | TRBV19
TGTGCCAGCTCAGAACGGGCGGGGCCAGATACGCAGTATTTT | CASSERAGPDTQYF | NA | NA | TRBJ2-3 | TRBV18
TGTGCCAGCTCACTCCAGGGCGACGAGCAGTACTTC | CASSLQGDEQYF | NA | NA | TRBJ2-7 | TRBV18
TGCGCCAGCAGCGACCCAGGGGGAGGGCAGTTCTTC | CASSDPGGGQFF | once | NA | TRBJ2-1 | TRBV5-1
TGTGCCAGCAGACTAGTTCTTAGCACAGATACGCAGTATTTT | CASRLVLSTDTQYF | once | NA | TRBJ2-3 | TRBV2
TGTGCCACCAGTGATGACAGGGATCCAAATCAGCCCCAGCATTTT | CATSDDRDPNQPQHF | NA | TRBD1 | TRBJ1-5 | TRBV24-1
TGCGCCAGCAGCCGGGTTGAAGGAGCGAACACTGAAGCTTTCTTT | CASSRVEGANTEAFF | few | NA | TRBJ1-1 | TRBV4-1
TGTGCCAGCAGTTTATCACCCAGTACTAATTCACCCCTCCACTTT | CASSLSPSTNSPLHF | NA | NA | TRBJ1-6 | TRBV27
TGTGCCAGCCGGAGGGAGAAGTGGACCCCCCAGCATTTT | CASRREKWTPQHF | NA | NA | TRBJ1-5 | TRBV6-5
TGTGCCATCACCAGAGGGGACAGGGGAGGCGATACGCAGTATTTT | CAITRGDRGGDTQYF | NA | TRBD1 | TRBJ2-3 | TRBV10-3
TGTGCCAGCAGTTACGGGGCTAGCGGTAGCACAGATACGCAGTATTTT | CASSYGASGSTDTQYF | NA | TRBD2 | TRBJ2-3 | TRBV6-5
TGTGCCAGCAGCTCACCACTAGCGGGAGTGAGGGAGCAGTACTTC | CASSSPLAGVREQYF | NA | TRBD2 | TRBJ2-7 | TRBV5-4
TGTGCCAGCAGTTTCGGTTCACTGGACGAGCAGTACTTC | CASSFGSLDEQYF | few | NA | TRBJ2-7 | TRBV27
TGCGCCAGCAGCCCGACACCCCTTACTAGCTCCGGGGAGCTGTTTTTT | CASSPTPLTSSGELFF | NA | NA | TRBJ2-2 | TRBV5-1
TGTGCCAGCAGCTTTAGCGGGAGCGAGACCCAGTACTTC | CASSFSGSETQYF | NA | TRBD2 | TRBJ2-5 | TRBV7-8
TGTGCCAGCAGCGTAGGTCAGAACTCTGGAAACACCATATATTTT | CASSVGQNSGNTIYF | NA | NA | TRBJ1-3 | TRBV9
TGTGCCAGCTGGAAGCGGGAGGGCCTCGGGACCCAGTACTTC | CASWKREGLGTQYF | NA | TRBD2 | TRBJ2-5 | TRBV28
TGTGCCAGCAGTCTTTGGGCCCCCGCCCAAGAGACCCAGTACTTC | CASSLWAPAQETQYF | NA | NA | TRBJ2-5 | TRBV28
TGTGCCAGCAGCCGCACCGGGACAGGGGTGTGGGACACTGAAGCTTTCTTT | CASSRTGTGVWDTEAFF | NA | TRBD1 | TRBJ1-1 | TRBV11-2
TGTGCCAGCAGCCAAGGGGTGGGGCAGGGCGGTGAAAAACTGTTTTTT | CASSQGVGQGGEKLFF | NA | NA | TRBJ1-4 | TRBV7-6
TGCGCCAGCAGCCAAGGGACAGTCTATGGCTACACCTTC | CASSQGTVYGYTF | NA | NA | TRBJ1-2 | TRBV4-1
TGTGCCAGCAGCCTATGGACTAGCGGGATCAACAATGAGCAGTTCTTC | CASSLWTSGINNEQFF | NA | TRBD2 | TRBJ2-1 | TRBV11-2
TGTGCCAGTAGTGTCCTCCAGGGGGCGAGGGAGCAGTACTTC | CASSVLQGAREQYF | NA | TRBD1 | TRBJ2-7 | TRBV19
TGTGCCAGCAGCCGCTCCGGGACAGGCGCAACTAATGAAAAACTGTTTTTT | CASSRSGTGATNEKLFF | once | TRBD1 | TRBJ1-4 | TRBV3-1/TRBV3-2
TGTGCCAGCTCACCACAATCGGTCAGGACAGGGGGTTTTTCACCCCTCCACTTT | CASSPQSVRTGGFSPLHF | NA | TRBD1 | TRBJ1-6 | TRBV18
TGCGCCAGCAGCTTGTATCCAGGGTCGAACACTGAAGCTTTCTTT | CASSLYPGSNTEAFF | NA | NA | TRBJ1-1 | TRBV5-1
TGTGCCAGTAGTGTCCTTGCCCGGCGGGGAACAGCAGATACGCAGTATTTT | CASSVLARRGTADTQYF | NA | NA | TRBJ2-3 | TRBV19
TGTGCCAGTAGTCTCTCTAGGACAGGGAACTATGGCTACACCTTC | CASSLSRTGNYGYTF | medium-sized | TRBD1 | TRBJ1-2 | TRBV19
TGTGCCAGCAGCTCGACAGGGTATGGCTACACCTTC | CASSSTGYGYTF | few | TRBD1 | TRBJ1-2 | TRBV7-9
TGTGCCAGCAGCTCTACTAGCGGGAGTGGGACCTACGAGCAGTACTTC | CASSSTSGSGTYEQYF | NA | TRBD2 | TRBJ2-7 | TRBV7-2
TGCGCCAGCAGTGAGTACCCAGGGGGTGTAGGCAATCAGCCCCAGCATTTT | CASSEYPGGVGNQPQHF | NA | TRBD1 | TRBJ1-5 | TRBV10-2
TGTGCCAGTAGTCGGTCCGGGACAGGGTTTTACGAGCAGTACTTC | CASSRSGTGFYEQYF | NA | TRBD1 | TRBJ2-7 | TRBV19
TGTGCCAGTCGTCGGACAGAACCTACGAGGGAGCAGTTCTTC | CASRRTEPTREQFF | NA | NA | TRBJ2-1 | TRBV6-5
TGTGCCAGCAAAGGGGGGGCGGAAGGCAACTATGGCTACACCTTC | CASKGGAEGNYGYTF | NA | NA | TRBJ1-2 | TRBV6-5
TGCGCCAGCACACGCTATTTCAGGGGTTCTAGCTCCTACGAGCAGTACTTC | CASTRYFRGSSSYEQYF | NA | NA | TRBJ2-7 | TRBV5-1
TGTGCCAGCAGCCAAGCGGGAGGAGGCACAGATACGCAGTATTTT | CASSQAGGGTDTQYF | NA | TRBD2 | TRBJ2-3 | TRBV3-1/TRBV3-2
TGTGCCAGCAGTTCCAGGGGCGCCACTAAAGGCTACACCTTC | CASSSRGATKGYTF | once | NA | TRBJ1-2 | TRBV6-6
TGTGACGCGCGGGGGGACCTTTACGAGCAGTACTTC | CDARGDLYEQYF | NA | TRBD2 | TRBJ2-7 | TRBV19
TGTGCCAGCAGGGAGGGGTCTTATAATTCACCCCTCCACTTT | CASREGSYNSPLHF | NA | NA | TRBJ1-6 | TRBV5-5
TGTGCCAGCAGCTACGTCGGGAACCCCTACGAGCAGTACTTC | CASSYVGNPYEQYF | once | NA | TRBJ2-7 | TRBV28
TGTGCCAGTAACCCAGAAGGGACAGGGGACAATGAGCAGTTCTTC | CASNPEGTGDNEQFF | NA | TRBD1 | TRBJ2-1 | TRBV19
TGTGCCAGCACCTCGACAGGGTCTGGAACTGAAGCTTTCTTT | CASTSTGSGTEAFF | NA | TRBD1 | TRBJ1-1 | TRBV11-2
TGTGCCAGCAGACGACAGACCGGGACAGGGAACTATGGCTACACCTTC | CASRRQTGTGNYGYTF | NA | TRBD1 | TRBJ1-2 | TRBV27
TGCGCCAGCAGCACACGGGGGGGCATGGATACGCAGTATTTT | CASSTRGGMDTQYF | NA | TRBD2 | TRBJ2-3 | TRBV5-1
TGCGCCAGCAGCCCCGGGACAGGGGACGGTCAGCCCCAGCATTTT | CASSPGTGDGQPQHF | NA | TRBD1 | TRBJ1-5 | TRBV5-1
TGTGCCAGCAATGGGCGGGAACGAGGAGGCGATGAGCAGTTCTTC | CASNGRERGGDEQFF | NA | NA | TRBJ2-1 | TRBV28
TGTGCCAGCAGCTTATCCGGGACAGCTTACAATGAGCAGTTCTTC | CASSLSGTAYNEQFF | few | TRBD1 | TRBJ2-1 | TRBV7-3
TGTGCCATCAGTGAGCGGTTATCCTACTATGGCTACACCTTC | CAISERLSYYGYTF | NA | NA | TRBJ1-2 | TRBV10-3
TGCAGTGCTTCAGAATTTGGCTACACCTTC | CSASEFGYTF | NA | NA | TRBJ1-2 | TRBV20-1
TGTGCCAGCAGCGTAGGACGGGGGAGGACTGAAGCTTTCTTT | CASSVGRGRTEAFF | NA | NA | TRBJ1-1 | TRBV9
TGTGCCAGCAGCTTAGTGAGGTTGGCGGTCTCTGGGGCCAACGTCCTGACTTTC | CASSLVRLAVSGANVLTF | NA | NA | TRBJ2-6 | TRBV11-2